The clone carrying this T cell receptor beta chain was counted once. The repertoire was sequenced with immunoSEQ multiplex PCR; TCRdb's copy has only in-frame clones and lacks some. The sample lists over 250,000 clones, 88% seen once, with about 1% in the top ten. This entry is derived from a study of blood T cell repertoires in COVID-19. This TCR was recovered from a woman between 25 and 40 years old who had recovered from COVID-19. Sequences were obtained from PBMCs or T cells enriched from blood (not recorded which).

The CDR3 DNA reads as TGCGCCAGCAGCCAAGAATATGAGGGATCAGAGACCCAGTACTTC. Residues: CASSQEYEGSETQYF. The chain combines TRBV4-3 with TRBJ2-5; TRBD2 might be the D (5 bases). The V and J ends lost 0 bases and 4 bases respectively, with 12 bases between them. The germline gives CDR1 LGHNA, CDR2 YSLEER. The CDR3 totals 15 residues.